The 2 T cell receptor beta chains reported below all come from one sample, sequenced in a study of shared clonotypes between healthy human individuals. Sequencing used immunoSEQ multiplex PCR; TCRdb keeps in-frame clones, though not all of them. Of 500,000 or so clones listed, more than 95% are singletons. The specimen was naive CD4+ T cells sorted from blood. The subset denotes: CD45RA+ positively selected. These receptors were collected from a woman aged 30 to 39 in good health.

CDR3 protein: CASRTGNTGELFF. CDR3 sequence (DNA): TGTGCCAGCCGGACGGGGAACACCGGGGAGCTGTTTTTT. The chain couples TRBV9 to TRBJ2-2; D gene uncertain. From germline, CDR1 is SGDLS and CDR2 YYNGEE. CDR3 length: 13 residues. Trimming took off 7 bases at V and 1 base at J, with 8 bases between the two ends.

The chain joins TRBV28 to TRBJ2-7; maybe TRBD2 (5 bases). Germline CDR1 MDHEN, CDR2 SYDVKM. The CDR3 contains 16 residues. The V gene lost 2 bases and the J gene lost 0 bases, with 14 bases spanning the gap. CDR3 sequence: CASSLVVTIPSYEQYF. In nucleotides, the CDR3 is TGTGCCAGCAGTTTAGTTGTGACTATCCCCTCCTACGAGCAGTACTTC.